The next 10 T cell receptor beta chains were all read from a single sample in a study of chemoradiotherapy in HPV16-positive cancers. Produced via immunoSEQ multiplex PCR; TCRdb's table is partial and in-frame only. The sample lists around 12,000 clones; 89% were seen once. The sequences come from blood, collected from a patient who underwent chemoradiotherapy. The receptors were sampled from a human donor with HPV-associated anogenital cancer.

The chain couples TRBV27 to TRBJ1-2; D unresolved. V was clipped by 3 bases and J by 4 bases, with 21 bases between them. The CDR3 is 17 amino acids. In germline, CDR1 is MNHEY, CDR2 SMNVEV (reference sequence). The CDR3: CASSFYPPRIQGYGYTF. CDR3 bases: TGTGCCAGCAGTTTCTATCCCCCCAGGATACAAGGCTATGGCTACACCTTC.

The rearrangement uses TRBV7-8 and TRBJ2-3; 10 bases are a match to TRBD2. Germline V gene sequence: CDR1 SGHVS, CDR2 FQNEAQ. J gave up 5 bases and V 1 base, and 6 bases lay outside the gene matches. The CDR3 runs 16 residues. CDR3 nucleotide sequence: TGTGCCAGCAGCTTAGGGCTAGCGGGAGTCGGAGATACGCAGTATTTT. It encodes CASSLGLAGVGDTQYF.

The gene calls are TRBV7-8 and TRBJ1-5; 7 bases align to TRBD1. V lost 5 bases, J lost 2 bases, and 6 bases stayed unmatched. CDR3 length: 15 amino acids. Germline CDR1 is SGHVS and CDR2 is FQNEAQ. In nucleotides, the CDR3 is TGTGCCAGCAGCGAATACGACAGGGGCAATCAGCCCCAGCATTTT. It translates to CASSEYDRGNQPQHF.

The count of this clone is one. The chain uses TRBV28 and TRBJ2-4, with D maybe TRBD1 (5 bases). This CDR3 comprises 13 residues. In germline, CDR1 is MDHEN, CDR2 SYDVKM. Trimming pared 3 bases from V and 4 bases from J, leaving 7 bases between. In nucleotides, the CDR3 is TGTGCCAGCAGTTTGGACACGAAAAACATTCAGTACTTC. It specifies CASSLDTKNIQYF.

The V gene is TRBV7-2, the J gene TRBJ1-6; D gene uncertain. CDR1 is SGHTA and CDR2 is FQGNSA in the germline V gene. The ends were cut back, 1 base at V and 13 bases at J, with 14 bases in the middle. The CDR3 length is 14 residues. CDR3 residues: CASSLDGLLTPLHF. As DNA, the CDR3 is TGTGCCAGCAGCTTAGACGGGCTATTAACCCCCCTCCACTTT.

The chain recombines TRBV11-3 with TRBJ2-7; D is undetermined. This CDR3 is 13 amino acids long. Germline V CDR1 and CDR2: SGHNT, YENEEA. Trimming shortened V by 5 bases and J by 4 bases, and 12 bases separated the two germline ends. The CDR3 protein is CASSLRVGYEQYF. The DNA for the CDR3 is TGTGCCAGCAGCCTAAGGGTAGGTTACGAGCAGTACTTC.

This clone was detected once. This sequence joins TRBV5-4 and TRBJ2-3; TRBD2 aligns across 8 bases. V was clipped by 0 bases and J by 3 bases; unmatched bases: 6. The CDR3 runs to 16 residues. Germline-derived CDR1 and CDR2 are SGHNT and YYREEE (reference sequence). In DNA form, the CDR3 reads TGTGCCAGCAGCTTGGCCGCGGCTAGCGGGACAGATACGCAGTATTTT. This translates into CASSLAAASGTDTQYF.

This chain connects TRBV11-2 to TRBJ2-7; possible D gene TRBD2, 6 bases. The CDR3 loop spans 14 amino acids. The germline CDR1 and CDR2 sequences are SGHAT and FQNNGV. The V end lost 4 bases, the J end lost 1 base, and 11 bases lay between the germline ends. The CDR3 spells CASSYPGSSYEQYF. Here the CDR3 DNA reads TGTGCCAGCAGCTACCCCGGGAGTTCCTACGAGCAGTACTTC.

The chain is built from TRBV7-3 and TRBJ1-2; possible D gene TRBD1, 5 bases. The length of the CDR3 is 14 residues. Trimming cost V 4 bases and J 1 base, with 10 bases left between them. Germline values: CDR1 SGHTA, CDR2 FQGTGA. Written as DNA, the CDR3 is TGTGCCAGCAGCTGGGGGGGGGATAACTATGGCTACACCTTC. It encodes CASSWGGDNYGYTF.

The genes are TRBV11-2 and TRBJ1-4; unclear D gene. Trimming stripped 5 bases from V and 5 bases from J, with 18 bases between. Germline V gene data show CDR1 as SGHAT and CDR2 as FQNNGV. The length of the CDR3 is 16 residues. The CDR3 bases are TGTGCCAGCAGCGAAGGGTTGGGCAGGTTAAATGAAAAACTGTTTTTT. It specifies CASSEGLGRLNEKLFF.